A selection of T cell receptor beta chains follows, all from one sample in a study of cytomegalovirus exposure and HLA in healthy donors. The protocol was immunoSEQ multiplex PCR, while the TCRdb copy is restricted to in-frame clones and leaves out a portion. The table shows some 150,000 clones, with 60% to 80% occurring only once. Sequenced: PBMCs. These receptors came from a female donor in good health and CMV-seronegative. CDR3s leave out the opening cysteine and the closing phenylalanine or tryptophan. Fields, in order: J gene, D gene, V gene, CDR3 protein. D genes are given only for firm matches.

J gene: TRBJ2-7
D gene: -
V gene: TRBV5-1
CDR3 protein: ASSIAGQGSSYEQY

J gene: TRBJ2-6
D gene: TRBD1
V gene: TRBV7-9
CDR3 protein: ASSSGQVTGANVLT

J gene: TRBJ2-3
D gene: TRBD2
V gene: TRBV4-1
CDR3 protein: ASSQEAGLAGQY

J gene: TRBJ2-5
D gene: TRBD1
V gene: TRBV5-1
CDR3 protein: ASSLSRGKETQY

J gene: TRBJ1-4
D gene: -
V gene: TRBV25-1
CDR3 protein: ASSEFWGVNEKLF

J gene: TRBJ2-2
D gene: -
V gene: TRBV11-2
CDR3 protein: ASSLARTGELF

J gene: TRBJ2-3
D gene: -
V gene: TRBV18
CDR3 protein: ASSPDSDTQY

J gene: TRBJ2-3
D gene: TRBD2
V gene: TRBV28
CDR3 protein: ASSLMGLAGGSTDTQY

J gene: TRBJ1-2
D gene: TRBD1
V gene: TRBV6-5
CDR3 protein: ASSYSGQGTYGYT

J gene: TRBJ2-7
D gene: -
V gene: TRBV29-1
CDR3 protein: SVVSVSYEQY

J gene: TRBJ2-1
D gene: TRBD1
V gene: TRBV19
CDR3 protein: ASSIGTGGYDEQF

J gene: TRBJ2-1
D gene: -
V gene: TRBV25-1
CDR3 protein: ASRLAHEQF

J gene: TRBJ1-1
D gene: TRBD1
V gene: TRBV6-5
CDR3 protein: ASSAWDRGKVEAF

J gene: TRBJ1-5
D gene: TRBD1
V gene: TRBV10-3
CDR3 protein: AIRAGTAAGQPQH

J gene: TRBJ2-3
D gene: TRBD1
V gene: TRBV5-6
CDR3 protein: ASSLGNTPQGVGDTQY

J gene: TRBJ1-1
D gene: -
V gene: TRBV10-1
CDR3 protein: ASMGGGSTEAF

J gene: TRBJ2-1
D gene: TRBD2
V gene: TRBV7-9
CDR3 protein: ASSPSSGAYNEQF

J gene: TRBJ2-1
D gene: TRBD2
V gene: TRBV11-2
CDR3 protein: ASSFPLASGGSTYNEQF

J gene: TRBJ2-7
D gene: -
V gene: TRBV7-6
CDR3 protein: ASSLAHRVHEQY

J gene: TRBJ1-1
D gene: TRBD1
V gene: TRBV5-4
CDR3 protein: ASSPGQANTEAF

J gene: TRBJ1-3
D gene: -
V gene: TRBV7-8
CDR3 protein: ASSDYGGNTIY

J gene: TRBJ2-7
D gene: -
V gene: TRBV28
CDR3 protein: ASSLWTDSYEQY

J gene: TRBJ2-1
D gene: TRBD2
V gene: TRBV7-9
CDR3 protein: ASSLSRREPDNEQF

J gene: TRBJ2-7
D gene: -
V gene: TRBV28
CDR3 protein: ASSFRDSYEQY

J gene: TRBJ1-2
D gene: -
V gene: TRBV28
CDR3 protein: ASSWSGGYT

J gene: TRBJ1-5
D gene: TRBD1
V gene: TRBV11-3
CDR3 protein: ASSPDRVVDNQPQH

J gene: TRBJ1-6
D gene: -
V gene: TRBV19
CDR3 protein: ASSMGRDNSPLH

J gene: TRBJ1-1
D gene: TRBD1
V gene: TRBV10-1
CDR3 protein: ASSTGTGITEAF

J gene: TRBJ2-7
D gene: TRBD2
V gene: TRBV2
CDR3 protein: ASTQLAGGPYEQY

J gene: TRBJ2-7
D gene: TRBD1
V gene: TRBV27
CDR3 protein: ASSPPQGTGGREY

J gene: TRBJ2-7
D gene: TRBD1
V gene: TRBV6-1
CDR3 protein: ASSGGTGNYQQY

J gene: TRBJ1-1
D gene: TRBD1
V gene: TRBV29-1
CDR3 protein: SVVHLKTGGHTEAF

J gene: TRBJ1-2
D gene: -
V gene: TRBV5-4
CDR3 protein: ASSSGGRGNGYT

J gene: TRBJ1-1
D gene: -
V gene: TRBV10-3
CDR3 protein: AISDPGRLEGF

J gene: TRBJ2-7
D gene: -
V gene: TRBV28
CDR3 protein: ASSLGGTHSYEQY

J gene: TRBJ2-5
D gene: -
V gene: TRBV5-1
CDR3 protein: ASSFPGQETQY

J gene: TRBJ2-1
D gene: -
V gene: TRBV10-3
CDR3 protein: AISESGGLGNSGDEQF

J gene: TRBJ1-1
D gene: -
V gene: TRBV6-1
CDR3 protein: ASSVGIRAGGTEAF

J gene: TRBJ2-7
D gene: -
V gene: TRBV29-1
CDR3 protein: SVLSTLPGAGEQY

J gene: TRBJ2-5
D gene: -
V gene: TRBV5-1
CDR3 protein: ASRPAGGQETQY

J gene: TRBJ1-2
D gene: -
V gene: TRBV7-9
CDR3 protein: ASSLGAGNGYT

J gene: TRBJ1-6
D gene: -
V gene: TRBV18
CDR3 protein: ASSQSTDSPLH

J gene: TRBJ1-1
D gene: -
V gene: TRBV25-1
CDR3 protein: ASSEQGRTEAF

J gene: TRBJ2-3
D gene: -
V gene: TRBV7-6
CDR3 protein: ASSLAFADTQY

J gene: TRBJ1-2
D gene: TRBD1
V gene: TRBV6-5
CDR3 protein: ASSMTGNYGYT

J gene: TRBJ2-5
D gene: TRBD1
V gene: TRBV6-6
CDR3 protein: ASATGTGLETQY

J gene: TRBJ2-7
D gene: TRBD2
V gene: TRBV6-5
CDR3 protein: ASRSAGVYEQY

J gene: TRBJ1-2
D gene: TRBD1
V gene: TRBV5-1
CDR3 protein: ASSGGGAGYGYT

J gene: TRBJ1-2
D gene: -
V gene: TRBV25-1
CDR3 protein: ASSEAGTVYGYT

J gene: TRBJ2-7
D gene: -
V gene: TRBV19
CDR3 protein: ATKTTSYEQY

J gene: TRBJ2-1
D gene: TRBD2
V gene: TRBV5-6
CDR3 protein: ASTLLAGGGNEQF

J gene: TRBJ2-7
D gene: -
V gene: TRBV27
CDR3 protein: ASSLAGQPSYEQY

J gene: TRBJ1-4
D gene: TRBD1
V gene: TRBV10-3
CDR3 protein: ATGQGREKLF

J gene: TRBJ1-1
D gene: -
V gene: TRBV5-8
CDR3 protein: ASSPWTENTEAF

J gene: TRBJ1-4
D gene: -
V gene: TRBV30
CDR3 protein: AWSAFQGIEKLF

J gene: TRBJ2-7
D gene: TRBD2
V gene: TRBV11-2
CDR3 protein: ASSPEASGRSYEQY